This TCR beta chain emerged from a study of blood T cell repertoires in COVID-19. A note on this clone: Additional DNA sequences in this sample encode the identical CDR3.

Trimming pared 0 bases from V and 8 bases from J, leaving 13 bases between. Looked up from germline, CDR1 is LGHDT and CDR2 is YNNKEL (reference sequence). CDR3 size: 14 residues. Repertoires were generated with immunoSEQ multiplex PCR, while TCRdb's copy carries only in-frame clones and drops some. The table has over 250,000 clones, over 75% seen once. The receptor was isolated from a man between 50 and 59 years old with active or convalescent COVID-19. This chain links TRBV3-1 (or the pseudogene TRBV3-2) with TRBJ1-2, with D possibly matching TRBD1 (6 bases). Material for sequencing was peripheral blood. The CDR3 is CASSQDSRGRGYTF. CDR3 in DNA: TGTGCCAGCAGCCAAGATAGCAGGGGACGAGGCTACACCTTC.